What follows are 7 T cell receptor beta chains derived from one specimen sequenced in a study of OX40 agonist ivuxolimab in advanced cancers. Some clones are missing from TCRdb's copy, which holds only in-frame ones; the method was immunoSEQ multiplex PCR. The sample consists of more than 45,000 clones, roughly 86% of them appearing once. Sequenced here: CD4+ or CD8+ T cells sorted from blood, sampled in a trial of the OX40 agonist ivuxolimab. All receptors come from an adult with an advanced solid tumor such as melanoma, head and neck, liver or kidney cancer.

The V and J genes are TRBV6-5 and TRBJ2-5; the match to TRBD1 covers 7 bases. The CDR3 consists of 15 residues. V dropped 5 bases and J dropped 1; count of bases not matched to a gene: 7. From germline, CDR1 is MNHEY and CDR2 SVGAGI. The CDR3, as DNA: TGTGCCAGCAGTGCCAGACAGGGTAGCCAAGAGACCCAGTACTTC. Amino acids: CASSARQGSQETQYF.

The rearrangement links TRBV7-2 to TRBJ1-1; no definite D call. Between the trimmed V and J ends, which lost 5 bases and 2 bases, there was a span of 12 bases. The CDR3 consists of 14 residues. Germline CDR1 is SGHTA and CDR2 is FQGNSA. The CDR3 region is CASSRGYINTEAFF. CDR3 in DNA: TGTGCCAGCAGCCGTGGGTACATCAACACTGAAGCTTTCTTT.

As for this clone: In the same sample, other DNA sequences code for this CDR3. This chain uses TRBV9 with TRBJ2-1, with 10 bases matching TRBD1. Unmatched junction bases numbered 10, after V lost 4 bases and J lost 9 bases. In germline, CDR1 is SGDLS, CDR2 YYNGEE. The CDR3 consists of 15 residues. The CDR3 sequence: CASSRRDRGSVEQFF. CDR3 in DNA: TGTGCCAGCAGCCGCCGGGACAGGGGCTCCGTTGAGCAGTTCTTC.

V usage is TRBV30 and J usage is TRBJ2-2; no clear D. CDR3 length: 15 residues. Between the trimmed V and J ends, which lost 7 bases and 5 bases, there was a span of 20 bases. The V gene's germline CDR1 is GTSNPN and CDR2 SVGIG (reference sequence). The CDR3 here is CASSRISGSTGELFF. Here the CDR3 DNA reads TGTGCCTCCAGTAGAATATCCGGGTCGACCGGGGAGCTGTTTTTT.

This clone was seen a single time. The rearrangement joins TRBV6-4 to TRBJ2-1; D ambiguous. V was pared by 2 bases and J by 0 bases, with 14 bases between. This CDR3 has 17 residues. Germline loops: CDR1 MRHNA, CDR2 SNTAGT. The CDR3 spells CASSDEAYSSSYNEQFF. CDR3 DNA sequence: TGTGCCAGCAGTGACGAGGCCTATTCGAGCTCCTACAATGAGCAGTTCTTC.

The rearrangement links TRBV4-2 to TRBJ1-6, with D unresolved. This CDR3 comprises 13 residues. Trimming removed 1 base at V and 10 bases at J, with 8 bases between. The V gene's germline CDR1 is LGHNA and CDR2 YNFKEQ. The CDR3 loop reads CASSQGIRSPLHF. CDR3 sequence (DNA): TGTGCCAGCAGCCAAGGAATCCGATCACCCCTCCACTTT.

V gene TRBV4-1 combines with J gene TRBJ1-1; D gene uncertain. The CDR3 has 17 amino acids. The germline V gene has CDR1 MGHRA and CDR2 YSYEKL. V shed 0 bases and J shed 4 bases, with 18 bases lying between them. CDR3: CASSQDQGRRRGTEAFF. The CDR3 DNA reads TGCGCCAGCAGCCAAGATCAAGGCAGGCGAAGAGGCACTGAAGCTTTCTTT.